This paragraph covers one T cell receptor (beta chain) sequence. Nominal health characterized the donors when sampled, though unrecorded immune exposures were likely. The sample originates from a study of cytomegalovirus exposure and HLA in healthy donors. Primers: 60 Vbeta forward and 13 Jbeta reverse. Using immunoSEQ multiplex PCR, the repertoire was profiled, and TCRdb retains in-frame clones only, with some absent. The sample has more than 130,000 clones, about 70% seen once. The clonotype comes from a man between 18 and 35 years old in good health and CMV-seronegative. The sample was PBMCs.

Here the CDR3 reads CASSLVRGYTEAFF. Here the CDR3 DNA reads TGTGCCAGCAGTTTGGTCAGGGGGTACACTGAAGCTTTCTTT. This chain uses TRBV28 with TRBJ1-1; 7 positions agree with TRBD1. This CDR3 is 14 amino acids long. From germline, CDR1 is MDHEN and CDR2 SYDVKM. With V trimmed by 3 bases and J by 3 bases, 4 bases remained unmatched.